A selection of T cell receptor beta chains follows, all from one sample in a study of blood T cells in healthy people across ages. MiXCR, run by TCRdb on the 5' RACE reads, gives a single entry per CDR3 protein. Among some 1,800,000 distinct CDR3 sequences listed, about two fifths were seen once. The specimen was blood. These receptors were obtained from a human donor in good health. Both conserved end residues are part of each CDR3. A D gene is named only where the DNA matches it firmly. Clone size is not always given. Where it is, it says once, few, many or a class for expanded clones.

few	TRBV28	TRBJ2-3	TRBD2	TGTGCCAGCAGTTTAAGGCGGGGGGAGTCGGATACGCAGTATTTT	CASSLRRGESDTQYF
-	TRBV4-1	TRBJ1-5	-	TGCGCCAGCAGCCAACCGGGTAGGGATCAGCCCCAGCATTTT	CASSQPGRDQPQHF
-	TRBV15	TRBJ1-3	-	TGTGCCACCAGCAGGGATTTAGTAGAAAGCAGCTCTGGAAACACCATATATTTT	CATSRDLVESSSGNTIYF
-	TRBV20-1	TRBJ2-7	TRBD1	TGTAGTGCTAGAACCGGGACAGGGTCGGCCGAGCAGTACTTC	CSARTGTGSAEQYF
-	TRBV2	TRBJ1-2	-	TGTGCCAGCAGTGGGGACTCCCACTACACCTTC	CASSGDSHYTF
few	TRBV7-2	TRBJ2-4	-	TGTGCCAGCAGCTTAAAGTTACTTAATGGCATTCAGTACTTC	CASSLKLLNGIQYF
-	TRBV7-8	TRBJ2-3	TRBD2	TGTGCCAGCAGCCCGCAGCTAGCGGGGGGGCAGAAAGATACGCAGTATTTT	CASSPQLAGGQKDTQYF
few	TRBV27	TRBJ2-4	TRBD2	TGTGCCAGCAGTTTATATACGGGAGGCGAAAAAAACATTCAGTACTTC	CASSLYTGGEKNIQYF
few	TRBV29-1	TRBJ1-2	-	TGCAGCGTCCGGACCCAGGATGGTCGTTGGTACACCTTC	CSVRTQDGRWYTF
-	TRBV5-1	TRBJ1-4	-	TGCGCCAGCAGCTTGGTGACGGATGAAAAACTGTTTTTT	CASSLVTDEKLFF
-	TRBV2	TRBJ1-1	-	TGTGCCAGCAGTGAGGAATCCGACGCTGAAGCTTTCTTT	CASSEESDAEAFF
few	TRBV13	TRBJ2-1	-	TGTGCCACCGTTATCGGCCGAGCCTACAATGAGCAGTTCTTC	CATVIGRAYNEQFF
-	TRBV4-1	TRBJ2-3	TRBD2	TGCGCCAGCAGCCACGGCACCGGCGCTAGCGGTAGCACAGATACGCAGTATTTT	CASSHGTGASGSTDTQYF
few	TRBV5-4	TRBJ1-1	-	TGTGCCAGCAGCTTGGAATACAACACTGAAGCTTTCTTT	CASSLEYNTEAFF